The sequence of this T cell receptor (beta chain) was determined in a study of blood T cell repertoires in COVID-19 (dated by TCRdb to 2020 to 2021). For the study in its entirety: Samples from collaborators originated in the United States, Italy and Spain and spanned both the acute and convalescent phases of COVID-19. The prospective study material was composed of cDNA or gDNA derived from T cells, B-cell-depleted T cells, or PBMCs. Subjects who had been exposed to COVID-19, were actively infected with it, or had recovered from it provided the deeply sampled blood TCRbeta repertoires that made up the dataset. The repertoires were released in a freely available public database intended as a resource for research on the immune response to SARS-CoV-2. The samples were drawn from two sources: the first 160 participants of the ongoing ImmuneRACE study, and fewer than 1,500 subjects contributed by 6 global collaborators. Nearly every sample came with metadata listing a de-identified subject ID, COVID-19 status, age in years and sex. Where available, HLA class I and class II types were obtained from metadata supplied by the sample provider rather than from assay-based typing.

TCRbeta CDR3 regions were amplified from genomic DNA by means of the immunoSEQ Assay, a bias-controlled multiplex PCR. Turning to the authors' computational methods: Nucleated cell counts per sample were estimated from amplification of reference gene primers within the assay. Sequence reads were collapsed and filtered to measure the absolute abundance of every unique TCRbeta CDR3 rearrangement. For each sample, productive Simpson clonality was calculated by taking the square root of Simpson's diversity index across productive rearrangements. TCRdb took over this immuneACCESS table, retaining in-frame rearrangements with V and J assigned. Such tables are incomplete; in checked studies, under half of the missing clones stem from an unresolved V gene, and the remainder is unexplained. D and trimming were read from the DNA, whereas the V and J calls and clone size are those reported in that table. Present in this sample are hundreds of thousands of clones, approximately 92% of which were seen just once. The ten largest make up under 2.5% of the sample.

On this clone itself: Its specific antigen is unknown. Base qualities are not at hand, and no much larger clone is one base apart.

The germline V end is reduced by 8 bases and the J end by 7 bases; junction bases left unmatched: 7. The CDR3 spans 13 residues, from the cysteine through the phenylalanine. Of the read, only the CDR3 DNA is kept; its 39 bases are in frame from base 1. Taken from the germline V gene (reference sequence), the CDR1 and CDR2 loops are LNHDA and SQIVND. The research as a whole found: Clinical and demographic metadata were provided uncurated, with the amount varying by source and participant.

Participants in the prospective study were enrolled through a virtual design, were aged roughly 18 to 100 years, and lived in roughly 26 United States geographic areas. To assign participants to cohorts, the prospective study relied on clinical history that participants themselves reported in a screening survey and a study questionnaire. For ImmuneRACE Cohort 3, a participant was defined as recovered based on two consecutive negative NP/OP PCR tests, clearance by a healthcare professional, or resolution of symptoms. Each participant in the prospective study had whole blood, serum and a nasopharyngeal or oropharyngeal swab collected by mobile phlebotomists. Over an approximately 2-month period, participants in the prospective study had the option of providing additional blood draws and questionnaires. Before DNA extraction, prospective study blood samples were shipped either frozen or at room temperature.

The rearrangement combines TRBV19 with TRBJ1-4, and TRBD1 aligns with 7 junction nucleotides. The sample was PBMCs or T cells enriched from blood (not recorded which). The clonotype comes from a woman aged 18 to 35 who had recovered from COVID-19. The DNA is TGTGCCAGTCGACCCCAGGGGGTTGAAAAACTGTTTTTT. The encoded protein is CASRPQGVEKLFF.